A selection of T cell receptor beta chains follows, all from one sample in a study of cytomegalovirus exposure and HLA in healthy donors. Data came from immunoSEQ multiplex PCR; TCRdb stores just in-frame clones and leaves some out. The table lists under 200,000 clones, 82% of them singletons, with about 1.6% in the top ten. The sample taken for sequencing was PBMCs. The receptors derive from a girl under 18 in good health and CMV-seropositive. Each CDR3 is given with its conserved first and last residue. D genes are given only for firm matches. A row's size may be missing; if present it is once, few, many or a size class.

cdr3_aa,cdr3_nt,v_call,j_call,clone_size,d_call
CAISESLANTGTGELFF,TGTGCCATCAGTGAGTCGCTGGCTAACACAGGCACCGGGGAGCTGTTTTTT,TRBV10-3,TRBJ2-2,.,.
CASSPPGTVQETQYF,TGTGCCAGCAGCCCACCCGGGACAGTCCAAGAGACCCAGTACTTC,TRBV13,TRBJ2-5,.,TRBD1
CASSQDLHEQYF,TGTGCCAGCAGCCAAGATCTACACGAGCAGTACTTC,TRBV14,TRBJ2-7,few,.
CASTPRGQVATQYF,TGTGCCAGCACTCCGAGGGGACAGGTCGCGACCCAGTACTTC,TRBV28,TRBJ2-5,once,TRBD1
CASSLDREVGEQFF,TGTGCCAGCAGCTTAGATAGGGAGGTCGGTGAGCAGTTCTTC,TRBV11-2,TRBJ2-1,.,.
CASSLGDKNTEAFF,TGTGCCAGCAGCTTAGGGGACAAGAACACTGAAGCTTTCTTT,TRBV11-3,TRBJ1-1,.,.
CASSYSTSYEGELFF,TGTGCCAGCAGTTACTCGACTAGCTACGAGGGGGAGCTGTTTTTT,TRBV6-5,TRBJ2-2,.,TRBD2
CASSESNAGRAFF,TGCGCCAGCAGTGAGTCGAATGCAGGTAGAGCTTTCTTT,TRBV10-1,TRBJ1-1,.,.
CASSEAGGGGTQYF,TGTGCCAGCAGCGAAGCGGGAGGGGGGGGTACGCAGTATTTT,TRBV9,TRBJ2-3,.,TRBD2
CASSFRQGADEKLFF,TGTGCCAGCAGCTTCCGACAGGGGGCGGATGAAAAACTGTTTTTT,TRBV2,TRBJ1-4,.,TRBD1
CASSFLGTGQGNTDTQYF,TGTGCCAGCAGTTTCCTCGGGACAGGGCAAGGAAATACAGATACGCAGTATTTT,TRBV27,TRBJ2-3,.,TRBD1
CASSAIAGVSSYEQYF,TGTGCCAGCAGCGCGATAGCGGGGGTGTCCTCCTACGAGCAGTACTTC,TRBV5-4,TRBJ2-7,.,TRBD2
CASSQDKNQPQHF,TGTGCCAGCAGCCAAGATAAAAATCAGCCCCAGCATTTT,TRBV14,TRBJ1-5,.,.
CASSLDRELGYTF,TGTGCCAGCAGCTTGGACAGGGAGCTTGGCTACACCTTC,TRBV7-8,TRBJ1-2,.,TRBD1
CASSLGHGSAGETQYF,TGTGCCAGCAGCTTAGGGCATGGTAGCGCCGGGGAGACCCAGTACTTC,TRBV7-2,TRBJ2-5,once,.
CASSLVSDTDTQYF,TGTGCCAGCAGCTTGGTTAGCGACACAGATACGCAGTATTTT,TRBV5-6,TRBJ2-3,.,.
CASSLVGTGNEQYF,TGTGCCAGCAGCTTGGTAGGGACAGGGAACGAGCAGTACTTC,TRBV5-4,TRBJ2-7,.,TRBD1
CASSDGGGTTGELFF,TGCGCCAGCAGTGACGGTGGCGGGACCACCGGGGAGCTGTTTTTT,TRBV10-1,TRBJ2-2,.,.
CASSITGLRNQPQHF,TGTGCCAGTAGTATTACAGGATTAAGAAATCAGCCCCAGCATTTT,TRBV19,TRBJ1-5,.,.
CASSRDRNTEAFF,TGTGCCAGCTCCCGGGACAGGAACACTGAAGCTTTCTTT,TRBV18,TRBJ1-1,.,TRBD1
CASSLGSGAREQFF,TGTGCCAGCAGCTTAGGTAGCGGGGCACGAGAGCAGTTCTTC,TRBV11-2,TRBJ2-1,.,TRBD2
CASSFGGFEYEQYF,TGTGCCAGCAGCTTCGGAGGCTTTGAGTACGAGCAGTACTTC,TRBV7-9,TRBJ2-7,.,.
CASSLYGTTVYNEQFF,TGTGCCAGCAGCTTATACGGGACTACCGTCTACAATGAGCAGTTCTTC,TRBV7-9,TRBJ2-1,.,TRBD2
CASSLLGGSGTYEQYF,TGCGCCAGCAGCCTGCTTGGGGGTAGCGGGACCTACGAGCAGTACTTC,TRBV5-1,TRBJ2-7,.,TRBD2
CASSLSPQAGELFF,TGTGCCAGCAGCTTATCACCGCAGGCCGGGGAGCTGTTTTTT,TRBV7-3,TRBJ2-2,.,.
CSVMDELAGGSTDTQYF,TGCAGCGTCATGGACGAACTAGCGGGGGGTAGCACAGATACGCAGTATTTT,TRBV29-1,TRBJ2-3,few,TRBD2
CASTKREKNEQFF,TGTGCCAGTACGAAGCGGGAGAAGAATGAGCAGTTCTTC,TRBV28,TRBJ2-1,.,TRBD2
CAWSVRLAGDNEQFF,TGTGCCTGGAGTGTACGCCTAGCGGGAGACAATGAGCAGTTCTTC,TRBV30,TRBJ2-1,.,TRBD2
CASSPSGTGYYEQYF,TGTGCCAGCAGTCCCTCCGGGACAGGCTATTACGAGCAGTACTTC,TRBV28,TRBJ2-7,.,TRBD1
CASSPEVGQGPDTQYF,TGTGCCAGCAGCCCAGAGGTTGGACAGGGGCCAGATACGCAGTATTTT,TRBV7-3,TRBJ2-3,.,TRBD1
CASTVPGQGAGYTSAGELFF,TGTGCCAGCACCGTGCCGGGACAGGGGGCGGGGTATACTAGCGCCGGGGAGCTGTTTTTT,TRBV5-4,TRBJ2-2,.,TRBD1
CASSLGAGNYGYTF,TGTGCCAGCAGTTTGGGTGCGGGGAACTATGGCTACACCTTC,TRBV27,TRBJ1-2,.,.
CASRSSRGRETQYF,TGTGCCAGCAGGTCTAGCAGGGGGAGGGAGACCCAGTACTTC,TRBV28,TRBJ2-5,.,.
CAVRRDRGLYQPQHF,TGTGCCGTTAGACGAGACAGGGGGCTTTACCAGCCCCAGCATTTT,TRBV28,TRBJ1-5,.,TRBD1
CASSRVAGGIYNEQFF,TGTGCCAGCAGCCGGGTAGCGGGAGGTATATACAATGAGCAGTTCTTC,TRBV5-4,TRBJ2-1,.,TRBD2